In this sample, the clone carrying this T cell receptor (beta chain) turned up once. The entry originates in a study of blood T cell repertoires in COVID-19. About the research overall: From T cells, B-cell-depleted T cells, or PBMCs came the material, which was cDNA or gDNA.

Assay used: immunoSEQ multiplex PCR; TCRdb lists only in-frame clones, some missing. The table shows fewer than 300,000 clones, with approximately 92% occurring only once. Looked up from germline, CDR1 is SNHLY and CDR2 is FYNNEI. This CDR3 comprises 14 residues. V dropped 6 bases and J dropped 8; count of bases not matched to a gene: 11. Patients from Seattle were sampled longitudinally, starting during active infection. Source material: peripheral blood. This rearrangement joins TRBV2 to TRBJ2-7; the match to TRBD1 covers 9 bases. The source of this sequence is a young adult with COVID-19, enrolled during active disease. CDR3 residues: CASRDLDRGWQQYF. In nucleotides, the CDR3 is TGTGCCAGCAGGGACCTGGACAGGGGCTGGCAGCAGTACTTC.